This TCR beta chain was captured in a study of response to subunit inactivated influenza vaccine. Whole-study findings and limits: Every seasonal influenza vaccination brings in few new T cells, the authors suggested.

In TCRdb, the RT-PCR reads were re-called with MiXCR into one record per CDR3 protein. The table has roughly 700,000 distinct CDR3 sequences, around 16% seen once. The CDR3 length is 16 residues. V gave up 0 bases and J gave up 2 bases, with 14 bases separating them. CDR1 is SGHAT, CDR2 FQNNGV, per germline. About this clonotype itself: Its specificity is not known.

The source material was PBMCs from blood, sampled about 13 days after vaccination. The chain joins TRBV11-2 to TRBJ2-7, with D possibly being TRBD2 (5 bases). This receptor was identified in a man aged 50 or older who received an inactivated influenza vaccine. The CDR3 reads CASSLDGASQTYEQYF. CDR3 sequence (DNA): TGTGCCAGCAGCTTAGATGGCGCTAGCCAAACCTACGAGCAGTACTTC. The full variable domain, completed using reference TRBV11-2 and TRBJ2-7, is EAGVAQSPRYKIIEKRQSVAFWCNPISGHATLYWYQQILGQGPKLLIQFQNNGVVDDSQLPKDRFSAERLKGVDSTLKIQPAKLEDSAVYLCASSLDGASQTYEQYFGPGTRLTVT.